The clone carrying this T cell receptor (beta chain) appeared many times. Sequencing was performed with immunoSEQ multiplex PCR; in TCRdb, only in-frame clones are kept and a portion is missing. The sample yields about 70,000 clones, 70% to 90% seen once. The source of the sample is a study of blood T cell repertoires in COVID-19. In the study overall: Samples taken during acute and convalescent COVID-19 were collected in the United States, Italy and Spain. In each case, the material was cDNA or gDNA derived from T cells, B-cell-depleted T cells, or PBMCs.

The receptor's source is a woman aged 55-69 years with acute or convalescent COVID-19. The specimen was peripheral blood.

The CDR3 here is CASSSPGKAPSGNEQFF. CDR3 DNA: TGTGCCAGCAGCTCGCCTGGCAAGGCCCCCTCGGGGAATGAGCAGTTCTTC. The chain is built from TRBV7-9 and TRBJ2-1, with D perhaps TRBD2 (5 bases). CDR1 SEHNR and CDR2 FQNEAQ come from the germline V gene (reference sequence). Between the trimmed V and J ends, which lost 4 bases and 7 bases, there was a span of 23 bases. This CDR3 contains 17 residues. The full variable domain, in which reference TRBV7-9 and TRBJ2-1 provide the parts outside the CDR3, is DTGVSQNPRHKITKRGQNVTFRCDPISEHNRLYWYRQTLGQGPEFLTYFQNEAQLEKSRLLSDRFSAERPKGSFSTLEIQRTEQGDSAMYLCASSSPGKAPSGNEQFFGPGTRLTVL.